This T cell receptor beta chain appears in the sequencing data of a study of siplizumab effects on memory and regulatory T cells (dated by TCRdb to 2018 to 2020). Broadly, across the study: The study examined how the anti-CD2 antibody siplizumab affects alloreactive T-cell subsets in allogeneic mixed lymphocyte reactions built from human PBMCs. The investigation overall reported the following: Whether proliferating Tregs from siplizumab cultures actually had suppressive function was not functionally confirmed. Because sequences below about 10^-5 frequency were poorly captured, only a minor fraction of alloreactive clones could be mapped to unstimulated subsets. The cumulative frequency of alloreactive sequences traceable to unstimulated CD4+ memory T cells was significantly reduced by siplizumab. Compared with memory T cells, unstimulated naive T cells appeared more diverse, and naive cells seemed to make a substantial contribution to the alloresponse. Among mappable alloreactive CD4+ clones, an average Treg-derived fraction of around 71% was observed with siplizumab, compared with roughly 27% in control reactions. A naive or memory phenotype could not be assigned to roughly 80-97% of proliferating CD4+ or CD8+ clones.

Receptor libraries were prepared by the immunoSEQ multiplex PCR assay. Some 1.1 x 10^5 TCR templates per sample were assayed on the deep sequencing platform. Genomic DNA extracted from sorted T cells was the material used for TCRbeta CDR3 sequencing. Under the source paper's analysis protocol: The R programming language was used for clonal analysis of the TCRbeta CDR3 data. Unstimulated samples were compared with post-reaction CFSE-low samples to define alloreactive CD4+ and CD8+ clones. Regulatory or non-regulatory origin was assigned to alloreactive CD4+ clones by matching of sequences to sorted unstimulated Treg and non-Treg repertoires. TCRdb stores this immuneACCESS table with in-frame sequences only. Part of the clones is absent; in the studies checked, under half of the shortfall reflects unresolved V genes, and no reason is known for the rest. V and J calls and clone size come straight from that table; D and trimming were deduced from the DNA. For this sample the table gives approximately 84,000 clones, of which over 90% were detected only once. Clones ranked in the top ten supply under 20% of the sample.

In regard to this clone: What antigen it recognizes has not been identified. No quality values exist for individual bases; no much larger clone is one base distant.

Sorted unstimulated T cells and proliferating T cells recovered from mixed lymphocyte reactions underwent TCRbeta CDR3 sequencing. Fresh whole blood from 9 to 11 HLA-typed healthy donors was used to isolate PBMCs. CDR1 and CDR2 (SNHLY, FYNNEI) derive from the germline V gene. Cut back by 8 bases and 3 bases, the V and J ends lie 13 bases apart. The CDR3 spans 13 residues, from the cysteine through the phenylalanine. Solely the CDR3 DNA is kept, with 39 bases framed from the first base. Specimen: CD8+ T cells sorted from blood. This TCR came from a human donor in good health. The chain is made from TRBV2 and TRBJ1-1; the D gene remains uncertain. The CDR3 reads CASHGGVDTEAFF. The DNA reads TGTGCCAGCCACGGCGGGGTCGACACTGAAGCTTTCTTT.